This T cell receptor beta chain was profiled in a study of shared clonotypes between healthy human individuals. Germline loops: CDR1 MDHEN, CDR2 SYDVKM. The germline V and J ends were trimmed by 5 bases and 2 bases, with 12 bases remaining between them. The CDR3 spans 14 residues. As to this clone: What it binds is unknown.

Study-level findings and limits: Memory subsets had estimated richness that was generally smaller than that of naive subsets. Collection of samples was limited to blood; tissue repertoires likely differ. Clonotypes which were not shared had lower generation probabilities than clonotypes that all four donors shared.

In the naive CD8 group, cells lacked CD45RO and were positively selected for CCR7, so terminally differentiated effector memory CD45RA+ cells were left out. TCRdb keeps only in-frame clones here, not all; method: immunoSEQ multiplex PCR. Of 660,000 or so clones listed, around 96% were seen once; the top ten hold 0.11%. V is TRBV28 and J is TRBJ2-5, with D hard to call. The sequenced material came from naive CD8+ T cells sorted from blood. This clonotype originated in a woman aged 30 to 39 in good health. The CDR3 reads CASSPAASQETQYF. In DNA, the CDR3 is TGTGCCAGCAGTCCTGCGGCGTCTCAAGAGACCCAGTACTTC.